The source of this T cell receptor beta chain is a study of blood T cell repertoires in COVID-19. Assay: immunoSEQ multiplex PCR; the TCRdb copy retains only in-frame clones and omits some. The data contain hundreds of thousands of clones, roughly nine tenths of them singletons. The germline gives CDR1 SGHKS, CDR2 YYEKEE (reference sequence). Trimming cost V 1 base and J 3 bases, with 17 bases left between them. This CDR3 comprises 17 residues. The study recruited people aged 18 to 89 years across about 25 US areas. Participants' own reports of clinical history determined their cohort assignment. J is TRBJ1-5 and V is TRBV5-5; D might be TRBD1 (5 bases). This TCR was sampled from a young woman who had recovered from COVID-19. Sequencing was performed on PBMCs or T cells enriched from blood (not recorded which). This CDR3 reads CASSLLGGTSPNQPQHF. The CDR3 DNA reads as TGTGCCAGCAGCTTGTTGGGGGGGACGAGCCCCAATCAGCCCCAGCATTTT.